The TCR beta chain under discussion was sequenced for a study of T cell responses to AZD1222 COVID-19 vaccine. Using immunoSEQ multiplex PCR, the repertoire was profiled, and TCRdb retains in-frame clones only, with some absent. The table lists 140,000 or so clones, roughly 90% of them singletons. This clone was detected only once. Its antigen is still unknown. Study-level points and caveats: No day 14 peak samples; only post-peak repertoires were characterized. Clonal diversity may have been underestimated in mostly white British donors. Only a handful of AZD1222 recipients tested seropositive at baseline. Recipients of two AZD1222 doses showed rising Spike-specific TCR breadth and depth.

V lost 5 bases and J 6 bases, leaving 13 bases between the germline ends. The CDR3 is made up of 13 amino acids. The input for sequencing was peripheral blood, taken 28 days after the second AZD1222 dose. The J gene is TRBJ1-2, the V gene TRBV12-3 or TRBV12-4; D might be TRBD1 (6 bases). This receptor was obtained from an adult who received the AZD1222 COVID-19 vaccine. The CDR3 protein is CASSLGGADGYTF. Written as DNA, the CDR3 is TGTGCCAGCAGTCTTGGGGGCGCAGATGGCTACACCTTC.